The clone carrying this T cell receptor (beta chain) was found a few times. No antigen is known for it. The data derive from a study of regulatory T cells in long-lasting Graves disease. Findings of the study overall: Newly diagnosed patients had higher TCR diversity than persistent Graves' patients did.

Germline V gene sequence: CDR1 MNHNS, CDR2 SASEGT. With 6 bases clipped from V and 1 base from J, the junction kept 5 bases outside the gene matches. The CDR3 is 14 amino acids. The authors built TCR beta libraries using iRepertoire HTBI primers and Arm-PCR of CDR3 regions. TCRdb itself ran the multiplex PCR reads through MiXCR, one entry per CDR3 protein. The sample holds over 350,000 distinct CDR3 sequences, 15% seen once. Time point defined: newly diagnosed GD, antithyroid drugs for less than 3 months. PBMC-derived RNA was used for the TCR library. Separately, the same data were catalogued under a study of T cells in Graves' hyperthyroidism and ophthalmopathy. From that report: Participants, patients aged 18 to 65, had newly diagnosed hyperthyroidism with a duration under 2 months. Exclusion followed for patients with uncontrolled infection, other autoimmune disease, pregnancy or lactation. A model of 13 V-J pairs discriminated ophthalmopathy from stable hyperthyroidism.

The source is a woman aged 40 to 50 with Graves disease. This specimen consisted of peripheral blood mononuclear cells (PBMCs), obtained at new diagnosis, from a patient treated with antithyroid drugs. This sequence joins TRBV6-1 and TRBJ2-7; the match to TRBD2 covers 8 bases. The CDR3 protein is CASRRSGSSYEQYF. CDR3 nucleotide sequence: TGTGCCAGCAGGAGGAGCGGGAGTTCCTACGAGCAGTACTTC.